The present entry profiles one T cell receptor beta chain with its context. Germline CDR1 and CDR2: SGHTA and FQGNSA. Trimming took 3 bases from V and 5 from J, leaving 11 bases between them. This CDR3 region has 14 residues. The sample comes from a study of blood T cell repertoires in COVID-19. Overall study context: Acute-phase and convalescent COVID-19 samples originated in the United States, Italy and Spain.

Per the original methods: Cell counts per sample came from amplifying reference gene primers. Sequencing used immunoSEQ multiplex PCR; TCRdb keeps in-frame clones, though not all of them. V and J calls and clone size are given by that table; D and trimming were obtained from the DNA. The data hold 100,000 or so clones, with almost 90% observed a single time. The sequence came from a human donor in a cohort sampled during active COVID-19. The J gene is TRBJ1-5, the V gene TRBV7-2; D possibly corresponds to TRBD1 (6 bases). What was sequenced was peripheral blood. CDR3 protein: CASSFRQDHQPQHF. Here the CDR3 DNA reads TGTGCCAGCAGCTTCAGACAGGACCATCAGCCCCAGCATTTT.